This is a list of T cell receptor beta chains from one sample in a study of T cells after yellow fever vaccination. One entry per CDR3 protein results from TCRdb running MiXCR on the 5' RACE reads. The table has 620,000 or so distinct CDR3 sequences, less than 20% seen once. The sample consisted of PBMCs, taken about 5 days after the first yellow fever vaccination. These receptors were collected from a man between 18 and 29 years old who received the YFV17D yellow fever vaccine. The CDR3 runs from the conserved cysteine through the conserved F or W. Each record gives: J gene, V gene, clone size, D gene, CDR3 protein, CDR3 DNA. The D gene is left open where the match is weak. Not every row has a clone size; where given, it reads once, few, many or a size class.

>TRBJ1-2|TRBV7-2|many|-
CASSPDYGYTF
TGTGCCAGCAGCCCAGACTATGGCTACACCTTC
>TRBJ1-3|TRBV4-2|many|-
CASSPESASGNTIYF
TGTGCCAGCAGCCCCGAATCGGCCTCTGGAAACACCATATATTTT
>TRBJ2-1|TRBV7-6|few|TRBD1
CASSPGQGWHNEQFF
TGTGCCAGCAGCCCTGGACAGGGTTGGCACAATGAGCAGTTCTTC
>TRBJ2-1|TRBV6-2/TRBV6-3|few|TRBD2
CASSFAGGVNEQFF
TGTGCCAGCAGTTTTGCGGGGGGCGTCAATGAGCAGTTCTTC
>TRBJ1-1|TRBV7-2|-|TRBD1
CASSLGRTGLVAFF
TGTGCCAGCAGCTTAGGAAGGACAGGGCTGGTAGCTTTCTTT
>TRBJ2-5|TRBV9|few|TRBD1
CASSVGGQGAGETQYF
TGTGCCAGCAGCGTAGGCGGACAGGGGGCGGGAGAGACCCAGTACTTC
>TRBJ1-1|TRBV11-2|-|-
CASSPRDTEAFF
TGTGCCAGCAGCCCCCGAGACACTGAAGCTTTCTTT
>TRBJ1-1|TRBV19|many|-
CASSISSGTEAFF
TGTGCCAGTAGTATTAGCTCGGGGACCGAAGCTTTCTTT
>TRBJ2-1|TRBV3-1|few|TRBD2
CASSLTSGGGYEQFF
TGTGCCAGCAGCCTAACTAGCGGGGGGGGCTATGAGCAGTTCTTC
>TRBJ1-1|TRBV7-9|-|-
CASSLRSIEAFF
TGTGCCAGCAGCTTAAGGTCCATTGAAGCTTTCTTT
>TRBJ2-1|TRBV4-1|few|TRBD2
CASSSRLAGREQFF
TGCGCCAGCAGCTCCCGACTAGCGGGGCGTGAGCAGTTCTTC
>TRBJ1-4|TRBV5-1|few|TRBD1
CASSKGQENEKLFF
TGCGCCAGCAGCAAGGGACAGGAGAATGAAAAACTGTTTTTT
>TRBJ2-1|TRBV4-1|-|-
CASSQRWTALNSYNEQFF
TGCGCCAGCAGCCAACGTTGGACGGCCCTAAACTCCTACAATGAGCAGTTCTTC